This T cell receptor beta chain was recovered during a study of blood T cell repertoires in COVID-19. CDR3 size: 14 residues. V lost 4 bases, J lost 7 bases, and 13 bases lay in between. In germline, CDR1 is MGHDK, CDR2 SYGVNS. Assay used: immunoSEQ multiplex PCR; TCRdb lists only in-frame clones, some missing. Of some 73,000 clones in the sample, about 86% are singletons; the top ten hold 5.5% to 7%. Sequencing was performed on peripheral blood. The V and J genes are TRBV25-1 and TRBJ2-2; perhaps TRBD1 as D (6 bases). The sequence came from an elderly man with COVID-19, enrolled during active disease. The CDR3 bases are TGTGCCAGCAGTGGACACCGGACAGACGGGGAGCTGTTTTTT. This translates into CASSGHRTDGELFF. Combining the CDR3 with reference TRBV25-1 and TRBJ2-2 gives the whole variable domain EADIYQTPRYLVIGTGKKITLECSQTMGHDKMYWYQQDPGMELHLIHYSYGVNSTEKGDLSSESTVSRIRTEHFPLTLESARPSHTSQYLCASSGHRTDGELFFGEGSRLTVL.